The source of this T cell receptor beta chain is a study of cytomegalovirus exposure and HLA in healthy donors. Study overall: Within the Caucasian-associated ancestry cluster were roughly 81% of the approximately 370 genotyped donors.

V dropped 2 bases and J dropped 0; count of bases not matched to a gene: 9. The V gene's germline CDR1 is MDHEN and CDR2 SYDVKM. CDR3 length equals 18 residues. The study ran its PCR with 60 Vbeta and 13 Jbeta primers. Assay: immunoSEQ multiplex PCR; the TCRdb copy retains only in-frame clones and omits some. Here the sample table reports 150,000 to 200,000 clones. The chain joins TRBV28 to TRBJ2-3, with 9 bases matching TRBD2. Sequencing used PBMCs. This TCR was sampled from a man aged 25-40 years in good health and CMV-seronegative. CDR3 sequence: CASSLGLLAGASTDTQYF. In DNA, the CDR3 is TGTGCCAGCAGTTTAGGTCTACTAGCGGGCGCTAGCACAGATACGCAGTATTTT.